This T cell receptor beta chain was documented in a study of monozygotic twins with inflammatory bowel disease (dated by TCRdb to between 2018 and 2021). The study in broad terms: In total, about 28 monozygotic twin pairs made up the full study: 19 Danish pairs, all IBD-discordant, plus nine German pairs, of which four were IBD-concordant and five were IBD-discordant. Within discordant pairs, disease-associated traits were sought mainly by comparing IBD patients with their genetically identical healthy co-twins. Each individual had, on average, about 151 000 unique TCRalpha sequences and 181 000 unique TCRbeta sequences available for analysis. Study-wide conclusions, independent of this receptor: Different T cell subtypes could not be distinguished in the analysis. Concordant and discordant twins showed no difference in repertoire similarity, possibly because of limited statistical power. IBD patients shared fewer clonotypes with other individuals than healthy twins did, most markedly in patients showing signs of disease activity. Measured by the inverse Simpson index, TCRbeta repertoire diversity was lower in IBD patients than in their healthy co-twins. Because patients received different immunosuppressive treatments, the repertoires may have picked up extra background noise and variability between individuals. No single strong signal or clonotype linked to IBD turned up in the results, so the idea that one exists was not supported.

Reading from cysteine to phenylalanine, the CDR3 counts 16 amino acids. No DNA sequence was recorded. The germline V gene supplies CDR1 LGHNA and CDR2 YSLEER. The method was 5' RACE. Preparation of each TCR library used roughly 3.5 ug of total RNA. For each sample, cDNA synthesis with SMARTScribe reverse transcriptase was split into eight separate reactions. During cDNA synthesis, template switching was used to introduce unique molecular identifiers that contained a 6-nucleotide sample barcode. TCRalpha and TCRbeta cDNA was amplified by two nested PCRs of 16 and 9 cycles, with bead purification after each PCR. Before amplification, the cDNA was treated with uracil DNA-glycosylase and purified using the QIAquick PCR purification kit. The second PCR added Illumina TruSeq-compatible adapters along with sample-specific barcodes. Library quality and concentration were assessed using TapeStation and Qubit, and about 5 ng of each library was pooled. Sequencing of pooled libraries was carried out on an Illumina HiSeq2500 single-index Rapid Run using 2 x 100 bp reads and custom sequencing primers. The paper's data handling went like this. PCR and sequencing errors were corrected by UMI-based consensus assembly using MiGEC version 1.2.6. MiXCR version 2.1.1 was used for V(D)J alignment, clonotype assembly and CDR3 extraction. To normalise gene usage, clonotype sharing and MAIT/NKT TCR abundance, the analysis used the top 1000, 10 000 and 20 000 clonotypes per sample. After downsampling to 27 000 UMIs, diversity was calculated as the inverse Simpson index using the vegan R package. Statistical testing used paired Mann-Whitney U tests on the discordant twin pairs and applied Benjamini-Hochberg correction for multiple testing. TCRdb reanalyzed the reads, keeping one entry per CDR3 protein sequence and omitting DNA. The V and J calls follow TCRdb's processing rather than the paper's. This sample's clone table shows about 420,000 distinct CDR3 sequences. Jointly, the top ten make up roughly 2.5% of the sample.

With respect to this clonotype: The specificity of this receptor is unknown.

From each donor, a roughly 2.5 ml peripheral blood sample was collected into PAXgene tubes and stored at -80 degrees C. Without any T cell sorting, total RNA was extracted from whole blood using the PAXgene blood miRNA kit on an automated QIAcube. Peripheral blood from monozygotic twin pairs, either concordant or discordant for inflammatory bowel disease, underwent deep TCRalpha and TCRbeta repertoire profiling that used unique molecular barcoding. Smoking habits were recorded for all twin pairs, and each individual was classified as a current, former or never smoker. The clonotype comes from a human donor with ulcerative colitis or Crohn's disease, or a healthy co-twin of an affected twin (not recorded which). The chain is made from TRBV4-3 and TRBJ2-1; TCRdb's D gene call, TRBD1, goes unchecked for lack of DNA. Sequenced material: blood. CDR3 sequence: CASSQAPIPLGGEQFF.